The rows below give T cell receptor beta chains drawn from one sample of a study of CD8 T cells in ankylosing spondylitis. TCRdb re-called the 5' RACE reads with MiXCR, one entry per CDR3 protein. In the table there are around 180,000 distinct CDR3 sequences, 13% of which are singletons. The sequencing sample was made of blood, either unsorted or a sorted T cell fraction (not recorded which). These receptor sequences come from a female donor with ankylosing spondylitis or in good health (not recorded which). Each CDR3 is given with its conserved first and last residue. The D gene is left open where the match is weak. Clone size is stated in some rows and not others, as once, few, many or a class when expanded.

cdr3_aa cdr3_nt d_call j_call cdr3_length v_call clone_size
CASSGRQEAFF TGTGCCAGCAGCGGTCGACAGGAAGCTTTCTTT NA TRBJ1-1 11 TRBV12-3/TRBV12-4 many
CATSDGLAVGETQYF TGTGCCACCAGTGATGGACTAGCGGTCGGGGAGACCCAGTACTTC TRBD2 TRBJ2-5 15 TRBV24-1 many
CASSLTGQADNSPLHF TGTGCCAGCAGCTTGACAGGCCAGGCGGATAATTCACCCCTCCACTTT NA TRBJ1-6 16 TRBV7-2 many
CASSLPVGQGNQPQHF TGTGCCAGCAGCTTGCCCGTCGGGCAGGGCAATCAGCCCCAGCATTTT NA TRBJ1-5 16 TRBV7-2 NA
CASSQNIALNEQYF TGTGCCAGCAGCCAAAACATTGCGCTTAACGAGCAGTACTTC NA TRBJ2-7 14 TRBV4-2 few
CASRTGGALPGELFF TGTGCCAGCAGGACAGGGGGCGCGTTACCCGGGGAGCTGTTTTTT TRBD1 TRBJ2-2 15 TRBV13 many
CASSQGGVGTANQPQHF TGTGCCAGCAGCCAAGGGGGGGTCGGGACAGCTAATCAGCCCCAGCATTTT TRBD1 TRBJ1-5 17 TRBV4-2 many
CASSVDSGMVYEQFF TGTGCCAGCAGCGTAGATAGCGGGATGGTCTATGAGCAGTTCTTC TRBD2 TRBJ2-1 15 TRBV9 many
CASSQGRRQPQHF TGTGCCAGCAGCCAAGGGAGAAGGCAGCCCCAGCATTTT NA TRBJ1-5 13 TRBV3-1 NA
CASSQETRTVNEQFF TGTGCCAGCAGCCAAGAAACCCGGACGGTCAATGAGCAGTTCTTC NA TRBJ2-1 15 TRBV4-2 many
CSARDGRGQETQYF TGCAGTGCTAGAGATGGCCGGGGTCAAGAGACCCAGTACTTC NA TRBJ2-5 14 TRBV20-1 many
CATSGSDRGSYNEQFF TGTGCCACCAGTGGGTCGGATAGGGGTTCTTACAATGAGCAGTTCTTC NA TRBJ2-1 16 TRBV24-1 few
CASSKDRSRTDTQYF TGTGCCAGCAGCAAGGACAGGAGCCGCACAGATACGCAGTATTTT TRBD1 TRBJ2-3 15 TRBV7-2 NA
CSVRLGQGLYNEQFF TGCAGCGTTCGGCTCGGACAGGGCTTATACAATGAGCAGTTCTTC TRBD1 TRBJ2-1 15 TRBV29-1 many
CASSLVGGDNTEAFF TGTGCCAGCAGCTTAGTAGGAGGGGATAACACTGAAGCTTTCTTT NA TRBJ1-1 15 TRBV7-2 NA
CASSQVPSIWFYEQYF TGCGCCAGCAGCCAAGTCCCATCAATTTGGTTCTACGAGCAGTACTTC NA TRBJ2-7 16 TRBV4-3 many
CASSPVTGRADTQYF TGTGCCAGCAGCCCCGTTACAGGGAGGGCAGATACGCAGTATTTT NA TRBJ2-3 15 TRBV6-2/TRBV6-3 many
CASRKELSPQHF TGTGCCAGCAGAAAGGAATTGAGCCCCCAGCATTTT NA TRBJ1-5 12 TRBV6-2/TRBV6-3 many
CASSLGAGGYNEQFF TGCGCCAGCAGCTTGGGGGCAGGGGGCTACAATGAGCAGTTCTTC TRBD1 TRBJ2-1 15 TRBV5-1 many
CASSPRFRFQETQYF TGTGCCAGCAGCCCCCGCTTCAGGTTCCAAGAGACCCAGTACTTC NA TRBJ2-5 15 TRBV27 NA
CASSVVGGSNTEAFF TGTGCCAGCAGCGTAGTTGGGGGCTCGAACACTGAAGCTTTCTTT NA TRBJ1-1 15 TRBV9 large
CASSGQAFSNQPQHF TGTGCCAGCAGCGGACAAGCCTTTAGCAATCAGCCCCAGCATTTT NA TRBJ1-5 15 TRBV7-8 many
CASSVVGSEAFF TGTGCCAGCAGCGTGGTTGGCAGTGAAGCTTTCTTT NA TRBJ1-1 12 TRBV7-9 many
CASTLIGVGTQYF TGTGCCAGCACCTTGATAGGAGTTGGTACGCAGTATTTT NA TRBJ2-3 13 TRBV7-2 NA
CASSAGVGNTGELFF TGTGCCAGCAGTGCAGGAGTGGGGAACACCGGGGAGCTGTTTTTT NA TRBJ2-2 15 TRBV2 many
CSARDDGSEGYTF TGCAGTGCTAGAGATGACGGGAGTGAAGGCTACACCTTC NA TRBJ1-2 13 TRBV20-1 many
CASRSGVGGSGNTIYF TGTGCCAGCAGGTCCGGGGTCGGGGGCAGTGGAAACACCATATATTTT NA TRBJ1-3 16 TRBV7-9 few
CASSLDGYTEAFF TGTGCCAGCAGCTTAGACGGGTACACTGAAGCTTTCTTT NA TRBJ1-1 13 TRBV7-2 NA
CASSSVDYYEQYF TGCGCCAGCAGTAGCGTGGACTACTACGAGCAGTACTTC NA TRBJ2-7 13 TRBV5-1 many
CASIGQGAGEAFF TGTGCCAGCATCGGACAGGGGGCCGGTGAAGCTTTCTTT TRBD1 TRBJ1-1 13 TRBV27 many
CSASEIRSYNEQFF TGCAGTGCTAGTGAGATACGCTCCTACAATGAGCAGTTCTTC NA TRBJ2-1 14 TRBV20-1 many
CASSSPTGGGSEKLFF TGCGCCAGCAGCTCCCCAACAGGGGGTGGGAGTGAAAAACTGTTTTTT TRBD1 TRBJ1-4 16 TRBV5-1 NA
CASSLGGQGHNYGYTF TGTGCCAGCAGCTTAGGGGGACAGGGCCACAACTATGGCTACACCTTC TRBD1 TRBJ1-2 16 TRBV7-2 NA
CASSWPTVSLEQFF TGTGCCAGCAGTTGGCCGACAGTCAGTTTAGAACAGTTCTTC NA TRBJ2-1 14 TRBV6-2/TRBV6-3 many
CSATGGSMNTGELFF TGCAGTGCTACGGGCGGGAGCATGAACACCGGGGAGCTGTTTTTT TRBD2 TRBJ2-2 15 TRBV20-1 many
CASSFGTSTDTQYF TGTGCCAGCAGTTTCGGGACCAGTACAGATACGCAGTATTTT NA TRBJ2-3 14 TRBV12-3/TRBV12-4 many
CSARASLAAAHEQFF TGCAGTGCTAGAGCTTCACTAGCGGCAGCGCATGAGCAGTTCTTC TRBD2 TRBJ2-1 15 TRBV20-1 NA
CASSPSAFGRLYGYTF TGTGCCAGCAGCCCCAGCGCCTTCGGAAGGCTCTATGGCTACACCTTC NA TRBJ1-2 16 TRBV12-3/TRBV12-4 few
CASSPGQGGYEQYF TGTGCCAGCAGCCCGGGACAGGGGGGCTACGAGCAGTACTTC NA TRBJ2-7 14 TRBV21-1 many
CASSWAGSTDTQYF TGTGCCAGCAGCTGGGCTGGAAGCACAGATACGCAGTATTTT NA TRBJ2-3 14 TRBV5-4 many
CASSFSLPSYEQYF TGTGCCAGCAGTTTCTCCCTCCCCTCCTACGAGCAGTACTTC NA TRBJ2-7 14 TRBV28 NA
CASSTQSGSEQYF TGCGCCAGCAGCACCCAGTCGGGCAGCGAGCAGTACTTC NA TRBJ2-7 13 TRBV5-1 few
CASSLRRYEAQYF TGTGCCAGCAGCTTGAGGCGATACGAGGCCCAGTACTTC NA TRBJ2-5 13 TRBV7-2 many
CASRQNLGEYTEAFF TGTGCCAGCAGGCAAAATTTAGGGGAGTACACTGAAGCTTTCTTT NA TRBJ1-1 15 TRBV2 NA
CASSPREPYEQYF TGTGCCAGCTCACCACGGGAACCTTACGAGCAGTACTTC NA TRBJ2-7 13 TRBV18 few
CATSDPGTPILNEQFF TGTGCCACCAGTGATCCCGGGACCCCGATTCTCAATGAGCAGTTCTTC NA TRBJ2-1 16 TRBV24-1 many